This entry describes one TCR beta chain. This clone was detected only once. The target of this receptor is not known. One base away there is no much larger clone; base qualities are not given. The CDR3 regions of human TCRbeta chains were analyzed by immunosequencing. The authors processed their data as follows. TCRs in the repertoires were matched against a reference library of SARS-CoV-2-specific TCRs that had been generated with the MIRA antigen-specificity platform. Breadth meant the fraction of unique TCRs that were SARS-CoV-2-associated, whereas depth meant the fraction of total T cells that were SARS-CoV-2-associated. Using the MIRA data, each spike-specific TCR was mapped to the spike region that the TCR reacts to and placed in a CD4 or CD8 class. Log10-transformed breadth and depth values were compared by one-way ANOVA with Sidak's multiple comparisons tests. Held by TCRdb, this immuneACCESS table contains in-frame sequences only and omits some clones. Under half of the omission traces to an unresolved V gene where checked; the cause of the rest is unknown. Clone size and V and J calls were adopted from that table, with D and trimming inferred from the DNA. The sample data list approximately 220,000 clones, and about 92% of these were observed just once. Roughly 0.99% of the sample goes to the ten largest clones.

The sample's time point label, decoded: baseline before first vaccination. The sample's treatment or condition, from its label and the paper: meningococcal conjugate vaccine given as trial control. The vaccinee samples were drawn from two UK trials, COV001 and COV002, one of which was a single-blind randomized controlled phase 2/3 trial testing AZD1222 (ChAdOx1 nCoV-19) in healthy adults. Trial participant PBMC samples were collected at day 0 and day 28 after the second dose for TCRbeta chain sequencing. The data derive from a study of T cell responses to AZD1222 COVID-19 vaccine (dated by TCRdb to the early 2020s). About the investigation overall: TCR sequencing covered 233 trial participants: 200 to 220 given two doses of AZD1222 and 26 given two doses of MenACWY control vaccine. Enrollment into the trials was organized by age into subgroups of 18-55, 56-69 and 70-plus years, and those subgroups contained roughly 140, 27 and 60 TCR-sequenced participants, respectively.

The paper's findings and limits, for the study overall: Because no samples from the day 14 peak response were available, repertoires could be characterized only after the peak T cell response. Epitopes outside the regions mutated in the B.1.351 and B.1.1.7 variants were reportedly recognized by nearly half of the unique spike-specific TCRs. Participants were mostly white British and included more females than males, and it was suggested by the authors that clonal diversity may have been underestimated. Conclusions about previously exposed vaccinees were limited because only a handful of AZD1222 recipients were SARS-CoV-2 seropositive at baseline. A significant rise in spike-specific TCR breadth and depth was observed after two AZD1222 doses relative to day 0 and relative to MenACWY recipients. The vaccine-associated CD4 TCRs covered the entire spike protein, and the dominant responses fell in regions 160-218 and 743-854. The 56-69-year group was small, and its depth increase did not reach significance, likely because of low power.

Counted from cysteine to phenylalanine, this CDR3 has 14 amino acids. Kept here is only the CDR3 DNA, which spans 42 bases and is read in frame from base 1. V loses 2 bases, J loses 6 bases, and the germline ends lie 12 bases apart. CDR1 and CDR2 were assigned from the germline V gene as MGHRA and YSYEKL. The receptor was isolated from an adult in good health. Rearrangement joined TRBV4-1 to TRBJ2-3; TRBD1 might be the D gene, on 6 matching bases. The material sequenced was peripheral blood, taken on day 0 of MenACWY control vaccination. CDR3 reads: CASSQRTVLDTQYF. Here is the DNA: TGCGCCAGCAGCCAAAGGACAGTCCTCGATACGCAGTATTTT.